This T cell receptor beta chain was recovered during a study of blood T cells in healthy people across ages. This clonotype occurred many times. Primers used in a second PCR of about 6 to 12 cycles were a sample-barcoded 5' primer and a J-beta primer mix. From the 5' RACE reads, TCRdb called clonotypes with MiXCR, one entry per CDR3 protein. The table has more than 750,000 distinct CDR3 sequences, just under 30% seen once. The CDR3 extends over 12 amino acids. The germline gives CDR1 SEHNR, CDR2 FQNEAQ (reference sequence). Trimming cost V 2 bases and J 3 bases, with 5 bases left between them. The same sample was also used in a study of T cells of mothers and their children.

V usage is TRBV7-9 and J usage is TRBJ2-7; no firm D call. What was sequenced was blood. The TCR comes from a middle-aged woman in good health. The CDR3 DNA follows: TGTGCCAGCAGCTTACAAGACTACGAGCAGTACTTC. Its translation: CASSLQDYEQYF.